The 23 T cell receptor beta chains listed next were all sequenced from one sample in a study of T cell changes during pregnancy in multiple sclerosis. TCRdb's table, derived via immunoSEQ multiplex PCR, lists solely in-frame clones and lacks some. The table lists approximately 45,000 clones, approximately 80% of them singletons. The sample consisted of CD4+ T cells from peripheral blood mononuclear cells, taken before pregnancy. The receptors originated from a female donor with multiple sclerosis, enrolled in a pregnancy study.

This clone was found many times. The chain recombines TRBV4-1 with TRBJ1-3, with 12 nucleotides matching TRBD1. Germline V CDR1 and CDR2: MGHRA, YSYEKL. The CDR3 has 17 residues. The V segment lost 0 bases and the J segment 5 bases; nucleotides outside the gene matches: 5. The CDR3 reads CASSQEGTGGNRNTIYF. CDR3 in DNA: TGCGCCAGCAGCCAAGAAGGGACAGGGGGCAATAGAAACACCATATATTTT.

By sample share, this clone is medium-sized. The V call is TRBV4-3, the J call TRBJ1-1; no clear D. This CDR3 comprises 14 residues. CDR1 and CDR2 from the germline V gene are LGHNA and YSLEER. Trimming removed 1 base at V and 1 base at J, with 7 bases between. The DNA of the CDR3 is TGCGCCAGCAGCCAAGTAGTGTCGAACACTGAAGCTTTCTTT. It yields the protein CASSQVVSNTEAFF.

The CDR3 loop is CASSYVMNTEAFF. CDR3 DNA: TGTGCCAGCAGTTACGTTATGAACACTGAAGCTTTCTTT. The J gene is TRBJ1-1, the V gene TRBV6-5; D is unresolved. Germline V CDR1 and CDR2: MNHEY, SVGAGI. The CDR3 covers 13 residues. The ends were cut back, 2 bases at V and 0 bases at J, with 4 bases in the middle.

CDR3 DNA sequence: TGTGCCAGCCAAGCAAAGAGCTCCTACAATGAGCAGTTCTTC. It yields the protein CASQAKSSYNEQFF. The chain couples TRBV2 to TRBJ2-1; D gene unclear. Trimming left V 8 bases short and J 0 bases short, with 11 bases between. CDR3 size: 14 residues. Germline values: CDR1 SNHLY, CDR2 FYNNEI.

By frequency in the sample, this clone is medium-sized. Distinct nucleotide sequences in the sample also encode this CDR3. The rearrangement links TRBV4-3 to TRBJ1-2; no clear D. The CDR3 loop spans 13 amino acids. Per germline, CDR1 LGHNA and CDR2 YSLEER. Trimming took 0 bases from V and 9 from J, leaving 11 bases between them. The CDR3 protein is CASSQDRGQSYTF. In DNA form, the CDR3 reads TGCGCCAGCAGCCAAGATCGCGGGCAGAGCTACACCTTC.

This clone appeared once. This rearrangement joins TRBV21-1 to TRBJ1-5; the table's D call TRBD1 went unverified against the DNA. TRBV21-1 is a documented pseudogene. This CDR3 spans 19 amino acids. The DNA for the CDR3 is TGTGCCAGCAGCAAATGGCCGACAGGAGAACGCTTTAGCAATCAGCCCCAGCATTTT. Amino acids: CASSKWPTGERFSNQPQHF.

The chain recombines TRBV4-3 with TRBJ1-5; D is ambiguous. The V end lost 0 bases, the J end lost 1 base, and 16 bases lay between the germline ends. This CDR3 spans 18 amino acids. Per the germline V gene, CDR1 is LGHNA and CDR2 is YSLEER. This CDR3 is CASSQELPGGRSNQPQHF. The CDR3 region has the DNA TGCGCCAGCAGCCAAGAGCTCCCAGGAGGAAGAAGCAATCAGCCCCAGCATTTT.

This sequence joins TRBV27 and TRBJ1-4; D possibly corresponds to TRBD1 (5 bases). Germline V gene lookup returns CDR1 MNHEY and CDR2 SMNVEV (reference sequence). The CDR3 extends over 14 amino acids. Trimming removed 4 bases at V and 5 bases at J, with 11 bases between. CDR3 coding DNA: TGTGCCAGCAGTTCAAGGGGTCTGAATGAAAAACTGTTTTTT. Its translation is CASSSRGLNEKLFF. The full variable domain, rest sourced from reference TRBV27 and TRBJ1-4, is EAQVTQNPRYLITVTGKKLTVTCSQNMNHEYMSWYRQDPGLGLRQIYYSMNVEVTDKGDVPEGYKVSRKEKRNFPLILESPSPNQTSLYFCASSSRGLNEKLFFGSGTQLSVL.

This chain's CDR3 is CASRRDSHNSPLHF. The CDR3 DNA reads TGTGCCAGCAGACGGGACAGCCACAATTCACCCCTCCACTTT. V gene TRBV5-4 combines with J gene TRBJ1-6, with 7 bases that match TRBD1. The CDR3 has 14 amino acids. Looked up from germline, CDR1 is SGHNT and CDR2 is YYREEE (reference sequence). V was pared by 5 bases and J by 7 bases, with 6 bases of the junction left unmatched.

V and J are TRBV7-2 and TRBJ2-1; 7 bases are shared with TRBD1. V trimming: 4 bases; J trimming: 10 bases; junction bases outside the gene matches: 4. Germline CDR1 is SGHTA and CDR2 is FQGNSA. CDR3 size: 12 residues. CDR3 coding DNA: TGTGCCAGCAGCTCGGGACAGATCGAGCAGTTCTTC. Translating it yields CASSSGQIEQFF.

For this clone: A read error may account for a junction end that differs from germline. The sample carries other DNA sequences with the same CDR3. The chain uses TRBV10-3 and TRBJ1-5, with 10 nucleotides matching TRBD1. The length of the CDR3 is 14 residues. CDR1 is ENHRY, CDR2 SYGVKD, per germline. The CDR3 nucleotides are TGTGCCACGGCGACAGGGGGCTTAGATCAGCCCCAGCATTTC. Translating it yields CATATGGLDQPQHF.

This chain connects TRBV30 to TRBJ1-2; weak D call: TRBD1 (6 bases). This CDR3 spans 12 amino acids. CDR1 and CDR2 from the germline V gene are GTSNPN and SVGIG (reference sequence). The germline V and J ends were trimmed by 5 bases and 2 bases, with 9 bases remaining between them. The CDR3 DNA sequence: TGTGCCTGGTCCACAGGGAACTATGGCTACACCTTC. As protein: CAWSTGNYGYTF. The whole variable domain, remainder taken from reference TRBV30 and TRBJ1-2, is SQTIHQWPATLVQPVGSPLSLECTVEGTSNPNLYWYRQAAGRGLQLLFYSVGIGQISSEVPQNLSASRPQDRQFILSSKKLLLSDSGFYLCAWSTGNYGYTFGSGTRLTVV.

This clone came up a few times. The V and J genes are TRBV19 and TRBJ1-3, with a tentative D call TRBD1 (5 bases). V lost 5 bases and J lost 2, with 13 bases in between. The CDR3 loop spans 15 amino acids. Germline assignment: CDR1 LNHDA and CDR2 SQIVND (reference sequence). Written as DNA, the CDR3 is TGTGCCAGTAGTGAGCTGGCAGGGACTGGAAACACCATATATTTT. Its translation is CASSELAGTGNTIYF.

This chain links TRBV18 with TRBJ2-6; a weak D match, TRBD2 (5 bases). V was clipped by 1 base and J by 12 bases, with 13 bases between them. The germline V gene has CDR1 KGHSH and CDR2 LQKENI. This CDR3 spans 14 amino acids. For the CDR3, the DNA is TGTGCCAGCTCACCACGCCAAGAGGGTAGCGTCCTGACTTTC. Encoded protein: CASSPRQEGSVLTF. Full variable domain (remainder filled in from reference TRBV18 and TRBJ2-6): NAGVMQNPRHLVRRRGQEARLRCSPMKGHSHVYWYRQLPEEGLKFMVYLQKENIIDESGMPKERFSAEFPKEGPSILRIQQVVRGDSAAYFCASSPRQEGSVLTFGAGSRLTVL.

The CDR3 protein is CASSSNSGGDTGELFF. The DNA for the CDR3 is TGTGCCAGCAGCTCAAATAGCGGGGGGGACACCGGGGAGCTGTTTTTT. The chain is built from TRBV7-2 and TRBJ2-2; 11 nucleotides align to TRBD2. This CDR3 contains 16 residues. The J segment lost 3 bases and the V segment lost 4 bases, leaving 4 bases of the junction unmatched. Germline V gives CDR1 SGHTA, CDR2 FQGNSA.

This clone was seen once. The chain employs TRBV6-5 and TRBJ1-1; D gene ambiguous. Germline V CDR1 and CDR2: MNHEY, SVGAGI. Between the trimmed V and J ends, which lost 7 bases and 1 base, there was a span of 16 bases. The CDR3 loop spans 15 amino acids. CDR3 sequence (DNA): TGTGCCAGCAATGTCGACTCCCCGCGGAACACTGAAGCTTTCTTT. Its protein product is CASNVDSPRNTEAFF.

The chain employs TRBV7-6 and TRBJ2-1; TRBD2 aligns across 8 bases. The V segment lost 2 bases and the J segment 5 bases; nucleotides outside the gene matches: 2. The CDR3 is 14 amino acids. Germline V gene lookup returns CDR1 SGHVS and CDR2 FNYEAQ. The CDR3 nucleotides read TGTGCCAGCAGCTTAACGGGGGGGCACAATGAGCAGTTCTTC. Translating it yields CASSLTGGHNEQFF.

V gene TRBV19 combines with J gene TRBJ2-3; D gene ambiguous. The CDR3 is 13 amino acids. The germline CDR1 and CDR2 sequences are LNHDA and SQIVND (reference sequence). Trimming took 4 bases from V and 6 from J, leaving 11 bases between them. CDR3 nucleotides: TGTGCCAGTAGTAACGAAGCCAGGGATACGCAGTATTTT. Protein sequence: CASSNEARDTQYF. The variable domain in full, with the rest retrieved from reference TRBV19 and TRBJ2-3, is DGGITQSPKYLFRKEGQNVTLSCEQNLNHDAMYWYRQDPGQGLRLIYYSQIVNDFQKGDIAEGYSVSREKKESFPLTVTSAQKNPTAFYLCASSNEARDTQYFGPGTRLTVL.

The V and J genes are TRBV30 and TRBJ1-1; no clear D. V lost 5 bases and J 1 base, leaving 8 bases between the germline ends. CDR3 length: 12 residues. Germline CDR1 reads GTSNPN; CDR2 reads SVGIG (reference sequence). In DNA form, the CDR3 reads TGTGCCTGGTGTCTGTGGAACACTGAAGCTTTCTTT. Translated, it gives CAWCLWNTEAFF.

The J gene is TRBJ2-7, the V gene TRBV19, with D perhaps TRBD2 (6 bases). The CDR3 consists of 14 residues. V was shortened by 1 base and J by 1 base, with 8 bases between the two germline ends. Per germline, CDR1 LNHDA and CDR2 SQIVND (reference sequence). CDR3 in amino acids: CASSIGGVSYEQYF. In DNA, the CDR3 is TGTGCCAGTAGTATAGGCGGGGTATCCTACGAGCAGTACTTC.

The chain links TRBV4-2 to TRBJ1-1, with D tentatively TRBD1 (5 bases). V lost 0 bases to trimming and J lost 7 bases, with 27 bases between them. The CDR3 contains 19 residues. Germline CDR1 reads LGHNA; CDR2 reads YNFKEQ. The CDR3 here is CASSQDQDRVGVWDYEAFF. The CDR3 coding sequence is TGTGCCAGCAGCCAAGATCAAGATAGAGTCGGGGTGTGGGACTATGAAGCTTTCTTT.

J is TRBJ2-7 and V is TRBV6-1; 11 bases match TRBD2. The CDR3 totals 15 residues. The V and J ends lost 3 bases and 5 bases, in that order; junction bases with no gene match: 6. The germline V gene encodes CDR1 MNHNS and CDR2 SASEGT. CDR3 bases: TGTGCCAGCAGTGATGTCTCTAGCGGGAGGAACGAGCAGTACTTC. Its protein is CASSDVSSGRNEQYF.

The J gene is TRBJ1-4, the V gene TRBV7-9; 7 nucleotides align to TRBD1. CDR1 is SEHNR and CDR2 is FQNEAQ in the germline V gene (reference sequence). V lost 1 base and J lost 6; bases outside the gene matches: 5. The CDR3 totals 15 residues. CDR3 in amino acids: CASSLDRRGDEKLFF. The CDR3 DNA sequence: TGTGCCAGCAGCTTAGATCGCAGGGGGGATGAAAAACTGTTTTTT.